Sequencing of this T cell receptor (beta chain) was carried out in a study of low-dose radiotherapy and immunotherapy resistance in tumors (dated by TCRdb to between 2022 and 2023). General notes on the study: In Cohort 1, 0.5 Gy per fraction was delivered every 2 weeks, and a total PTV dose of 6.5 Gy was prescribed. Patients were given nivolumab as a 240 mg flat dose every two weeks and ipilimumab at 1 mg/kg every six weeks, with both drugs delivered intravenously. The trial did not randomize participants into treatment groups. Cohort 2 received 1 Gy per fraction every two weeks, with a total of 13 Gy over 26 weeks. Every two weeks, patients got intravenous cyclophosphamide at 200 mg/m2, given one day ahead of each radiation and immunotherapy administration. Patients took aspirin 300 mg orally once daily for four cycles, starting on cycle 1 day 1. Eight patients were included in the translational analysis: three from the first dose cohort and the first five from the second dose cohort.

The sample's time point label, in plain terms: before trial treatment. The donors came from RACIN, which was a single-arm phase I dose-escalation trial that paired nivolumab and ipilimumab with aspirin, low-dose cyclophosphamide and low-dose radiotherapy. Patients with advanced, TIL-negative solid tumors were considered eligible. Trimming takes 1 base off V and 4 bases off J; junction bases not matched to a gene: 2. The CDR3, cysteine through phenylalanine, is 14 amino acids long. Of the read, only the CDR3 DNA is kept; its 42 bases are in frame from base 1. CDR1 and CDR2 are read off the germline V gene as SQVTM and ANQGSEA. In its sample, this clonotype was seen many times. Its antigen specificity is not known. No qualities accompany the bases; no much larger clone lies one base away. Sequenced on an Illumina HiSeq 2500. First-strand cDNA was synthesized using Superscript III and a set of TRAV- and TRBV-specific primers, so that both TCRalpha and TCRbeta chains were covered. TCRs were amplified for about 18 PCR cycles with Phusion, using a constant-region primer paired with the adapter attached to the V primers. The isolated mRNA was amplified using the MessageAmp II aRNA Amplification Kit, with in vitro transcription performed for approximately 16 hours at 37 degrees C. mRNA for TCR sequencing was isolated with the Dynabeads mRNA DIRECT Purification Kit. A second roughly 25-cycle Phusion PCR added indexed Illumina adapters, and products were purified with AMPure XP beads. Per the original workflow: Using custom Perl scripts, TCR sequences that encoded the same protein were pooled, out-of-frame sequences were dropped, and the abundance of each clonotype was calculated. Any TCR sequence backed by just one read was left out of the analysis. The metrics used to describe the repertoires included Shannon entropy, Gini index, clonality, richness, and the frequency of TCRs shared between repertoires. The public reads were reanalyzed by TCRdb: fastp trimming at Q25, MiXCR alignment, in-frame beta chains only. Under each unique CDR3 protein, matching rows form one entry showing the most common genes and DNA. The V and J calls come from TCRdb's annotation, not from the publication. The sample contains 75,000 to 95,000 distinct CDR3 sequences, approximately 20% of them found a single time. The ten largest account for under 7.5% of the sample.

The V and J genes are TRBV29-1 and TRBJ2-3; a stretch of 10 junction bases matches TRBD2. The source is a male donor with prostate cancer. The sample in question was PBMCs, obtained before treatment. The CDR3 corresponds to CSVEASGSSDTQYF. The sequenced DNA: TGCAGCGTTGAAGCTAGCGGGAGCTCAGATACGCAGTATTTT.